These 3 T cell receptor beta chains were all obtained from the same sample, sequenced in a study of CXCR3-negative and CXCR3-positive naive CD8 T cells. Study results and caveats: More hydrophobic TRB CDR3s were found in CXCR3-positive naive cells than in CXCR3-negative naive cells.

Antigens for these TCRs are unknown. 5' RACE that incorporated UMI labels was used to prepare the TRB cDNA libraries. Following a re-call of the 5' RACE reads, TCRdb has one entry per CDR3 protein and lacks DNA. The sample table includes some 100,000 distinct CDR3 sequences. The sequencing sample was made of naive CXCR3+ CD8+ T cells from blood. Subset in this sample: CD45RO-CCR7+CD27+CD95- naive CD8+ T cells expressing CXCR3 (TNR3+). The origin of the receptors is a human donor in good health. Some clones in this sample may be carry-over from other donors' samples.

The chain uses TRBV25-1 and TRBJ2-1; TCRdb calls TRBD1, which cannot be checked without DNA. There are 13 residues in the CDR3. Germline V gives CDR1 MGHDK, CDR2 SYGVNS. The CDR3 loop is CASSGGLYNEQFF.

The chain links TRBV2 to TRBJ2-7; the TCRdb call, TRBD1, lacks DNA for checking. Germline V gene sequence: CDR1 SNHLY, CDR2 FYNNEI. The CDR3 spans 15 residues. The CDR3 is CASTPSQGLIHEQYF.

This chain links TRBV2 with TRBJ1-5. In germline, CDR1 is SNHLY, CDR2 FYNNEI. This CDR3 is built from 15 residues. The CDR3 sequence is CASTPDLPLDQPQHF.